Reported below is one T cell receptor beta chain. What it recognizes is unknown. CDR3 length equals 12 residues. The germline gives CDR1 DFQATT, CDR2 SNEGSKA (reference sequence). V dropped 4 bases and J dropped 0 bases, with 6 bases sitting between them. The donors were all healthy and Caucasian. One entry per CDR3 protein, called by TCRdb with MiXCR from the 5' RACE reads. The sample lists hundreds of thousands of distinct CDR3 sequences, approximately 7% seen once, with 3% to 4.5% in the top ten. The data originate from a study of identical twins. Broader study findings: The abundant beta clonotypes from cord blood had fewer insertions, and memory repertoires had none of this.

These data were likewise used in another study, on yellow fever vaccine responses in identical twins.

This receptor was obtained from a woman aged 18-30 years in good health. The rearrangement uses TRBV20-1 and TRBJ1-2; D unclear. Sequenced: memory (CD45RO+) T cells sorted from blood. CDR3 sequence: CSAKASNYGYTF. In nucleotides, the CDR3 is TGCAGTGCTAAGGCCTCTAACTATGGCTACACCTTC.